A single sample gave rise to the 23 T cell receptor beta chains below, sequenced in a study of technical replicates of blood from a handful of donors. Clones were read by immunoSEQ multiplex PCR, and TCRdb kept only the in-frame ones, dropping some. The table records tens of thousands of clones, about 90% of them present only once. Sequences were obtained from T cells isolated from PBMCs. These receptors were obtained from a human donor in good health.

The V call is TRBV28, the J call TRBJ2-7; 7 bases fit TRBD1. Germline V gene data show CDR1 as MDHEN and CDR2 as SYDVKM. The CDR3 is made up of 15 amino acids. Trimming cost V 1 base and J 4 bases; bases outside gene matches: 7. This CDR3 reads CASSLLGQQTYEQYF. CDR3 sequence (DNA): TGTGCCAGCAGTTTATTGGGACAGCAAACTTACGAGCAGTACTTC.

The chain recombines TRBV6-5 with TRBJ1-2; 7 nucleotides align to TRBD1. V was pared by 5 bases and J by 6 bases, with 9 bases of the junction left unmatched. Germline lookup yields CDR1 MNHEY and CDR2 SVGAGI. This CDR3 is 14 amino acids long. This chain's CDR3 is CASSPAITGDGYTF. DNA of the CDR3: TGTGCCAGCAGTCCCGCGATTACAGGGGATGGCTACACCTTC.

This chain links TRBV19 with TRBJ2-7; D not certain. This CDR3 comprises 14 residues. In germline, CDR1 is LNHDA, CDR2 SQIVND (reference sequence). Trimming removed 7 bases from V and 2 bases from J, with 15 bases in between. The CDR3 DNA reads as TGTGCCAGTAAGGTAGCAGCTTCCACCTACGAGCAGTACTTC. It encodes CASKVAASTYEQYF.

The V and J genes are TRBV4-3 and TRBJ2-6, with 10 positions matching TRBD1. The junction had 6 bases not matched to a gene; V was cut back by 4 bases and J by 0 bases. The CDR3 covers 18 residues. Per germline, CDR1 LGHNA and CDR2 YSLEER. This CDR3 reads CASSPQTGGGSGANVLTF. The CDR3 region has the DNA TGCGCCAGCAGCCCACAGACAGGGGGCGGCTCTGGGGCCAACGTCCTGACTTTC.

The rearrangement links TRBV28 to TRBJ1-2, with 7 bases aligning to TRBD1. CDR3 length: 11 residues. With V trimmed by 10 bases and J by 8 bases, 7 bases remained unmatched. Germline V gene lookup returns CDR1 MDHEN and CDR2 SYDVKM. The CDR3: CATRTGLGYTF. The CDR3 DNA reads TGTGCCACGAGGACAGGCTTAGGCTACACCTTC.

V usage is TRBV11-3 and J usage is TRBJ2-7, with a tentative D call TRBD2 (5 bases). The CDR3 spans 15 residues. Trimming took 0 bases from V and 2 from J, leaving 11 bases between them. From germline, CDR1 is SGHNT and CDR2 YENEEA. For the CDR3, the DNA is TGTGCCAGCAGCTTAGATGGAATAGCGACCTACGAGCAGTACTTC. Protein product: CASSLDGIATYEQYF.

The chain employs TRBV5-1 and TRBJ1-1; tentative D call: TRBD1 (6 bases). Trimming shortened V by 3 bases and J by 4 bases, and 16 bases separated the two germline ends. From germline, CDR1 is SGHRS and CDR2 YFSETQ. The CDR3 totals 15 residues. CDR3 nucleotide sequence: TGCGCCAGCAGCTATTGGACCCAGGGGTCCACTGAAGCTTTCTTT. It specifies CASSYWTQGSTEAFF.

J is TRBJ2-7 and V is TRBV28; 7 bases are shared with TRBD1. The germline V gene encodes CDR1 MDHEN and CDR2 SYDVKM. This CDR3 has 15 residues. Trimming took 3 bases from V and 1 from J; bases not matched to a gene: 6. The CDR3 DNA follows: TGTGCCAGCAGTTTTTCCGGGACAGCGTCCTACGAGCAGTACTTC. Its protein is CASSFSGTASYEQYF.

The V and J genes are TRBV11-1 and TRBJ1-1, with D perhaps matching TRBD1 (5 bases). The CDR3 has 17 amino acids. Germline CDR1 SGHAT, CDR2 FQDESV (reference sequence). V lost 5 bases to trimming and J lost 0 bases, with 19 bases between them. This CDR3 reads CASSTNRWPLLNTEAFF. CDR3 nucleotide sequence: TGTGCCAGCAGCACCAACAGGTGGCCGTTGCTGAACACTGAAGCTTTCTTT.

The chain links TRBV18 to TRBJ2-5; 10 bases align to TRBD2. This CDR3 region has 16 residues. V dropped 3 bases and J dropped 5; count of bases not matched to a gene: 9. Germline CDR1 KGHSH, CDR2 LQKENI. The chain's CDR3 is CASSPLPSGSIETQYF. The CDR3 nucleotides read TGTGCCAGCTCACCTCTGCCTAGCGGGAGTATCGAGACCCAGTACTTC.

In its sample, this clone was seen a few times. The chain is built from TRBV7-9 and TRBJ2-1; 8 positions match TRBD2. Germline V gives CDR1 SEHNR, CDR2 FQNEAQ (reference sequence). CDR3 size: 16 residues. V lost 5 bases and J lost 7; bases outside the gene matches: 13. In DNA form, the CDR3 reads TGTGCCAGCAGCACCAAGCGGGAGTGGGTCGGAAATGAGCAGTTCTTC. Protein product: CASSTKREWVGNEQFF.

The chain couples TRBV11-2 to TRBJ2-1, with D perhaps matching TRBD2 (6 bases). Germline values: CDR1 SGHAT, CDR2 FQNNGV. The V and J ends lost 2 bases and 5 bases respectively, with 13 bases between them. This CDR3 is 15 amino acids long. The DNA of the CDR3 is TGTGCCAGCAGCTTAATTTCAGGGAGGCACAATGAGCAGTTCTTC. This translates into CASSLISGRHNEQFF.

This chain uses TRBV5-6 with TRBJ1-5, with D possibly being TRBD1 (5 bases). The CDR3 loop spans 14 amino acids. Germline assignment: CDR1 SGHDT and CDR2 YYEEEE. V lost 0 bases and J 6 bases, leaving 10 bases between the germline ends. In DNA form, the CDR3 reads TGTGCCAGCAGCTTGGGCAGGGAGGGTCAGCCCCAGCATTTT. As protein: CASSLGREGQPQHF. Together with reference TRBV5-6 and TRBJ1-5, the CDR3 gives the full variable domain: DAGVTQSPTHLIKTRGQQVTLRCSPKSGHDTVSWYQQALGQGPQFIFQYYEEEERQRGNFPDRFSGHQFPNYSSELNVNALLLGDSALYLCASSLGREGQPQHFGDGTRLSIL.

This clone was seen a single time. The chain recombines TRBV11-2 with TRBJ2-4; 7 bases match TRBD2. J lost 3 bases, V lost 5 bases, and 10 bases had no gene match. Per the germline V gene, CDR1 is SGHAT and CDR2 is FQNNGV. The CDR3 length is 16 residues. The CDR3 region is CASSRGEGPFKNIQYF. CDR3 nucleotide sequence: TGTGCCAGCAGCCGTGGGGAGGGCCCGTTCAAAAACATTCAGTACTTC.

Only one count was recorded for this clone. This chain links TRBV7-3 with TRBJ2-3, with 11 bases lining up with TRBD2. The germline V gene encodes CDR1 SGHTA and CDR2 FQGTGA. V shed 5 bases and J 8 bases; nucleotides not matched to a gene: 6. The CDR3 covers 14 residues. CDR3 sequence: CASSTLAGGGTQYF. CDR3 DNA sequence: TGTGCCAGCAGCACCCTAGCGGGGGGAGGTACGCAGTATTTT.

The rearrangement uses TRBV4-1 and TRBJ2-1, with 8 bases identical to TRBD1. V shed 1 base, J shed 7 bases, and the junction held 3 bases outside the gene matches. Per germline, CDR1 MGHRA and CDR2 YSYEKL. The CDR3 is made up of 14 amino acids. This CDR3 reads CASSQADRDNEQFF. CDR3 sequence (DNA): TGCGCCAGCAGCCAAGCGGACAGGGATAATGAGCAGTTCTTC.

The chain is built from TRBV11-1 and TRBJ1-2; 8 bases agree with TRBD1. V lost 5 bases to trimming and J lost 6 bases; unmatched junction nucleotides: 11. The CDR3 is made up of 15 amino acids. CDR1 SGHAT and CDR2 FQDESV come from the germline V gene (reference sequence). Here the CDR3 DNA reads TGTGCCAGCAGCACCCGACAGGGGCGAGAGCATGGCTACACCTTC. This encodes CASSTRQGREHGYTF. Drawing the rest from reference TRBV11-1 and TRBJ1-2, the complete variable domain is EAEVAQSPRYKITEKSQAVAFWCDPISGHATLYWYRQILGQGPELLVQFQDESVVDDSQLPKDRFSAERLKGVDSTLKIQPAELGDSAMYLCASSTRQGREHGYTFGSGTRLTVV.

V is TRBV5-4 and J is TRBJ1-1; no definite D call. The CDR3 sequence is 16 residues long. Germline V CDR1 and CDR2: SGHNT, YYREEE (reference sequence). The V end lost 5 bases, the J end lost 0 bases, and 17 bases lay between the germline ends. The CDR3 protein is CASSPDSMRMNTEAFF. In DNA form, the CDR3 reads TGTGCCAGCAGTCCCGATTCGATGAGAATGAACACTGAAGCTTTCTTT.

The chain joins TRBV15 to TRBJ2-7; D remains ambiguous. The CDR3 is 11 amino acids. Germline V gives CDR1 LNHNV, CDR2 YYDKDF (reference sequence). V was cut by 5 bases and J by 1 base, with 3 bases left in between. The CDR3: CATSRSYEQYF. CDR3 sequence (DNA): TGTGCCACCAGCCGTTCCTACGAGCAGTACTTC.

This clone was observed a single time. This chain uses TRBV5-1 with TRBJ1-1; TRBD1 aligns across 9 bases. Germline V gene sequence: CDR1 SGHRS, CDR2 YFSETQ. The trim removed 3 bases at V and 2 bases at J, leaving 8 bases unmatched. This CDR3 comprises 16 residues. The CDR3 region is CASSWVEDRGNTEAFF. CDR3 DNA sequence: TGCGCCAGCAGCTGGGTAGAGGACAGGGGAAACACTGAAGCTTTCTTT.

DNA of the CDR3: TGTGCCAGCAGCAACTCTTACCGGGACAGGGCCTACGAGCAGTACTTC. It encodes CASSNSYRDRAYEQYF. The V gene is TRBV5-6, the J gene TRBJ2-7; 9 nucleotides agree with TRBD1. This CDR3 has 16 residues. The germline V gene encodes CDR1 SGHDT and CDR2 YYEEEE. The V gene end was trimmed by 4 bases and the J gene end by 2 bases; junction bases not matched to a gene: 10. The complete variable domain, with remaining parts taken from reference TRBV5-6 and TRBJ2-7, reads DAGVTQSPTHLIKTRGQQVTLRCSPKSGHDTVSWYQQALGQGPQFIFQYYEEEERQRGNFPDRFSGHQFPNYSSELNVNALLLGDSALYLCASSNSYRDRAYEQYFGPGTRLTVT.

The rearrangement joins TRBV7-9 to TRBJ2-1; 7 bases line up with TRBD1. The CDR3 contains 16 residues. Germline V gene data show CDR1 as SEHNR and CDR2 as FQNEAQ (reference sequence). J lost 0 bases, V lost 6 bases, and 8 bases had no gene match. The CDR3 reads CASRLDRISSYNEQFF. CDR3 nucleotide sequence: TGTGCCAGCAGATTGGACAGGATCAGCTCCTACAATGAGCAGTTCTTC.

The chain recombines TRBV6-5 with TRBJ2-7, with D perhaps TRBD1 (5 bases). The CDR3 is 13 amino acids. The germline V gene has CDR1 MNHEY and CDR2 SVGAGI. Trimming stripped 8 bases from V and 2 bases from J, with 13 bases between. The CDR3 is CASENQGTYEQYF. The CDR3, as DNA: TGTGCCAGCGAAAATCAGGGTACCTACGAGCAGTACTTC.